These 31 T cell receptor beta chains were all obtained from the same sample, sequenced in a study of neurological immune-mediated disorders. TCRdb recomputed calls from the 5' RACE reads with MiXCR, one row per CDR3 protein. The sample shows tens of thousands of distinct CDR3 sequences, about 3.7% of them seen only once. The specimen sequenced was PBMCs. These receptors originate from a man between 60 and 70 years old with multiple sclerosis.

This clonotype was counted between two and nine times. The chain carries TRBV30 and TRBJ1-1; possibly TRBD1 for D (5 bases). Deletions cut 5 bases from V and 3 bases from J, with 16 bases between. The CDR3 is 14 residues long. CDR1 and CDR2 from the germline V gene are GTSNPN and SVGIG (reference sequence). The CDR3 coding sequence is TGTGCCTGGGCTAGGGGACTCCGGGACACTGAAGCTTTCTTT. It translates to CAWARGLRDTEAFF.

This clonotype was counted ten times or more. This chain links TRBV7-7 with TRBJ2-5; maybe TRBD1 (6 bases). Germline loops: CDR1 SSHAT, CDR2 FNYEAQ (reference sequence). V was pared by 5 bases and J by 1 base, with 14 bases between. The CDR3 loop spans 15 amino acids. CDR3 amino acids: CASSNTVGGQETQYF. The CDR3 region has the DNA TGTGCCAGCAGCAACACAGTAGGGGGCCAAGAGACCCAGTACTTC.

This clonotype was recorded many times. CDR3 in amino acids: CASSRGGGGTSQPQHF. CDR3 in DNA: TGTGCCAGCAGTCGAGGTGGGGGAGGGACCAGTCAGCCCCAGCATTTT. The J gene is TRBJ1-5, the V gene TRBV12-3 or TRBV12-4; perhaps TRBD1 as D (5 bases). The V end lost 5 bases, the J end lost 6 bases, and 20 bases lay between the germline ends. The CDR3 totals 16 residues.

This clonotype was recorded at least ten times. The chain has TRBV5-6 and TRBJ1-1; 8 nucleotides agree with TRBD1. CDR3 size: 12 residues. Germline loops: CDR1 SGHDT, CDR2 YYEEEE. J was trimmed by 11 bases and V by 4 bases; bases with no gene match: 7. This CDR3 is CASSLADREAFF. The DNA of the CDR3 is TGTGCCAGCAGCCTGGCGGACAGGGAGGCTTTCTTT.

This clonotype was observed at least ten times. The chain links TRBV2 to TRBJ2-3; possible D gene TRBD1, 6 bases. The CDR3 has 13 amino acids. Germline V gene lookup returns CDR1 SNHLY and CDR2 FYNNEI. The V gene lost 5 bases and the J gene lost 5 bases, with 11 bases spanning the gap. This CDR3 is CASSYRAGDTQYF. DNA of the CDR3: TGTGCCAGCAGTTACAGGGCTGGAGATACGCAGTATTTT.

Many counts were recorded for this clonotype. The CDR3 nucleotides read TGCAGCGTTGCTGACACTGAAGCTTTCTTT. Residues: CSVADTEAFF. The gene calls are TRBV29-1 and TRBJ1-1; unclear D gene. The germline V gene encodes CDR1 SQVTM and CDR2 ANQGSEA. The CDR3 is made up of 10 amino acids. V lost 4 bases, J lost 3 bases, and 3 bases lay in between.

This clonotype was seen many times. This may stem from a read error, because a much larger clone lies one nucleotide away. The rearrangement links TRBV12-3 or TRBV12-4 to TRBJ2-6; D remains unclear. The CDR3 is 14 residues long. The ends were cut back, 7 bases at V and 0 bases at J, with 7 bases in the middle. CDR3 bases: TGTGCCAGCAACTGGACCTCTGGGGCCAACGTCCTGACTTTC. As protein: CASNWTSGANVLTF.

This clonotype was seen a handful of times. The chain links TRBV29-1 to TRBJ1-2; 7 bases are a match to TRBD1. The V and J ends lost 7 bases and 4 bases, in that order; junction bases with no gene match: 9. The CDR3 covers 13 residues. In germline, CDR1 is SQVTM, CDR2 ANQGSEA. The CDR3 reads CSGIGTASYGYTF. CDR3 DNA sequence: TGCAGCGGGATCGGGACAGCCTCCTATGGCTACACCTTC.

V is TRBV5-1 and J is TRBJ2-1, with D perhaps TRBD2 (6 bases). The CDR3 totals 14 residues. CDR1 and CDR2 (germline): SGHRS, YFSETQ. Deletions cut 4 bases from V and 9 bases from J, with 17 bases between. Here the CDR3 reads CASSPSGAGVEQFF. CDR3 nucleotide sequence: TGCGCCAGCAGCCCCTCGGGAGCCGGGGTTGAGCAGTTCTTC. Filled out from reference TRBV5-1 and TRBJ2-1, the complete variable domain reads KAGVTQTPRYLIKTRGQQVTLSCSPISGHRSVSWYQQTPGQGLQFLFEYFSETQRNKGNFPGRFSGRQFSNSRSEMNVSTLELGDSALYLCASSPSGAGVEQFFGPGTRLTVL.

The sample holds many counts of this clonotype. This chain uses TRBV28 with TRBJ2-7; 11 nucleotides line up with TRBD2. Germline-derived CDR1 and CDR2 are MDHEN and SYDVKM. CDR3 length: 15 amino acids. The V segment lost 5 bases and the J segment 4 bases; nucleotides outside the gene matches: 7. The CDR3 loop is CASSHPGTSGYEQYF. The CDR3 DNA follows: TGTGCCAGCAGTCATCCCGGGACTAGCGGTTACGAGCAGTACTTC.

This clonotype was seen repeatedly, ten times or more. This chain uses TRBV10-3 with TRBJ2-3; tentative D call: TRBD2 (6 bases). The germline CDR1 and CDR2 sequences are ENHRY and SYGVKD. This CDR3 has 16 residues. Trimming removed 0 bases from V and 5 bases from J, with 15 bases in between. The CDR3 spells CAISESPGGAGDTQYF. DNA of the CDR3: TGTGCCATCAGTGAGTCTCCTGGAGGGGCTGGAGATACGCAGTATTTT.

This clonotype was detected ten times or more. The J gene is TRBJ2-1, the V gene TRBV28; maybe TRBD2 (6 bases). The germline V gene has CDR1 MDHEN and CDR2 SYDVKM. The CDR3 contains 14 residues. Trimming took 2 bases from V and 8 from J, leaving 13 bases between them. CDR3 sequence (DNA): TGTGCCAGCAGTTTAGAGGAGGGGAACTATGAGCAGTTCTTC. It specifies CASSLEEGNYEQFF.

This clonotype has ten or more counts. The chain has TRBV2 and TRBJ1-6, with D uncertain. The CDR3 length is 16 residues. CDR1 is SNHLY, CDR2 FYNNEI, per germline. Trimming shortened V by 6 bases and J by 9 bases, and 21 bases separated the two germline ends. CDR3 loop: CASSLTNKRDTSPLHF. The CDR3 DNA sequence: TGTGCCAGCAGCCTGACCAACAAAAGGGATACTTCACCCCTCCACTTT.

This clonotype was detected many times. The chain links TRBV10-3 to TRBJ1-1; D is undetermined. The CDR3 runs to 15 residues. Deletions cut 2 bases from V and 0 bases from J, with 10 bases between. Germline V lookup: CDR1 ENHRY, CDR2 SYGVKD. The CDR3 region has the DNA TGTGCCATCAGTGAGAACGCAGGCGTGAACACTGAAGCTTTCTTT. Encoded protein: CAISENAGVNTEAFF.

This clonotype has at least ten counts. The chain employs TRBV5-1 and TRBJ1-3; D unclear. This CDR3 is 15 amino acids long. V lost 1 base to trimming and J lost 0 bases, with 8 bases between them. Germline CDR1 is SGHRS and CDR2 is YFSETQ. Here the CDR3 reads CASSLTSTSGNTIYF. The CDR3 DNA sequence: TGCGCCAGCAGCTTGACGTCAACCTCTGGAAACACCATATATTTT.

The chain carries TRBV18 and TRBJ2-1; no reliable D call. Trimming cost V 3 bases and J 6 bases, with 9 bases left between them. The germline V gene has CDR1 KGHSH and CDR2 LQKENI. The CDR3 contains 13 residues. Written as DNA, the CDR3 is TGTGCCAGCTCACCGAAGGAGAGCAATGAGCAGTTCTTC. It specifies CASSPKESNEQFF. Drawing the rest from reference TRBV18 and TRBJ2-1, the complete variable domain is NAGVMQNPRHLVRRRGQEARLRCSPMKGHSHVYWYRQLPEEGLKFMVYLQKENIIDESGMPKERFSAEFPKEGPSILRIQQVVRGDSAAYFCASSPKESNEQFFGPGTRLTVL.

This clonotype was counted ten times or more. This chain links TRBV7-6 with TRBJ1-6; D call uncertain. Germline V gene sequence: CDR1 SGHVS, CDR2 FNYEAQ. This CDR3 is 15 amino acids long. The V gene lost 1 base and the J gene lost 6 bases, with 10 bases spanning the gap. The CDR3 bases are TGTGCCAGCAGCTTAGTTGAGGCAACTAATTCACCCCTCCACTTT. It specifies CASSLVEATNSPLHF.

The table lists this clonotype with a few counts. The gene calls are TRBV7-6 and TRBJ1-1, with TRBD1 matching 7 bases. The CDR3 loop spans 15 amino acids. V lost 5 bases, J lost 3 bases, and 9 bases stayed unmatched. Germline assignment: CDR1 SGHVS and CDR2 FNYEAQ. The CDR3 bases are TGTGCCAGCAGCGCCGGACAGGTCTTGGACACTGAAGCTTTCTTT. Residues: CASSAGQVLDTEAFF. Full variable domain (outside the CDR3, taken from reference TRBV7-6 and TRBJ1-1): GAGVSQSPRYKVTKRGQDVALRCDPISGHVSLYWYRQALGQGPEFLTYFNYEAQQDKSGLPNDRFSAERPEGSISTLTIQRTEQRDSAMYRCASSAGQVLDTEAFFGQGTRLTVV.

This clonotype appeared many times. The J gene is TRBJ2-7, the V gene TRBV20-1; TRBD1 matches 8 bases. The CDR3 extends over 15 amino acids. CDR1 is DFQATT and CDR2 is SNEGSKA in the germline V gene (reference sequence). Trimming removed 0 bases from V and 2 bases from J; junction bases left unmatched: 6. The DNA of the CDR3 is TGCAGTGCTAGAGATTTGACAGGGGATCCCTACGAGCAGTACTTC. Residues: CSARDLTGDPYEQYF.

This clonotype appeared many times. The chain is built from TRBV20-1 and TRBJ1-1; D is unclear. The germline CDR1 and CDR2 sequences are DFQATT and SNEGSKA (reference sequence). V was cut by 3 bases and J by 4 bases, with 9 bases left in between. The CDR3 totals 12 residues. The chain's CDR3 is CSASRPVTEAFF. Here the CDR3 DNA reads TGCAGTGCTAGCCGTCCCGTCACTGAAGCTTTCTTT.

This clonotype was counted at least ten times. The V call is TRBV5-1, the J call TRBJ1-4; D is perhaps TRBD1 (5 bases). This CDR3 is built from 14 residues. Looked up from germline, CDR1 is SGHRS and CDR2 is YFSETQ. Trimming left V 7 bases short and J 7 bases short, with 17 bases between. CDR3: CASRFKGYGEKLFF. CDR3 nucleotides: TGCGCCAGCCGATTTAAGGGGTATGGTGAAAAACTGTTTTTT.

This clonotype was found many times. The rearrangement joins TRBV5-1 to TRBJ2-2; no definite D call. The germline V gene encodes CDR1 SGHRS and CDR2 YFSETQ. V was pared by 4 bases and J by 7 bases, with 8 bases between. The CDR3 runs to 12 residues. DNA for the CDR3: TGCGCCAGCAGCCAGAGAGGCGGGGAGCTGTTTTTT. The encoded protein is CASSQRGGELFF. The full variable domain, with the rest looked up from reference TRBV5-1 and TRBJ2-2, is KAGVTQTPRYLIKTRGQQVTLSCSPISGHRSVSWYQQTPGQGLQFLFEYFSETQRNKGNFPGRFSGRQFSNSRSEMNVSTLELGDSALYLCASSQRGGELFFGEGSRLTVL.

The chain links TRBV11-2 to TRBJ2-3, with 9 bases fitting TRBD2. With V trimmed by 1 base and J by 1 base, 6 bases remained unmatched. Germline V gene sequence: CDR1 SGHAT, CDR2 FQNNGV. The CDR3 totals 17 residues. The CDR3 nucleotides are TGTGCCAGCAGCTTAGGGCTAGCGGGGTCGGGCACAGATACGCAGTATTTT. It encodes CASSLGLAGSGTDTQYF.

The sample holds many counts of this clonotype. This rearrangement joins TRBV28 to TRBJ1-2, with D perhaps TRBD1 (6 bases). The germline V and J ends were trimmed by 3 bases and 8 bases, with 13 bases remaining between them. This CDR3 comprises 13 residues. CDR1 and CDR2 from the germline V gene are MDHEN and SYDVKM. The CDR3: CASSLVGGLGYTF. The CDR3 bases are TGTGCCAGCAGTTTGGTGGGGGGGCTAGGCTACACCTTC.

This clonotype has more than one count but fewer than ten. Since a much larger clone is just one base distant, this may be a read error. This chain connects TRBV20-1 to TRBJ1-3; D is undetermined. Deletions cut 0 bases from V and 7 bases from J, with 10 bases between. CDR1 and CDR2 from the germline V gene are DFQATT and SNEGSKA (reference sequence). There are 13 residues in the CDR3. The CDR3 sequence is CSAREVGWNTIYF. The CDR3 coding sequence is TGCAGTGCTAGAGAGGTTGGGTGGAACACCATATATTTT.

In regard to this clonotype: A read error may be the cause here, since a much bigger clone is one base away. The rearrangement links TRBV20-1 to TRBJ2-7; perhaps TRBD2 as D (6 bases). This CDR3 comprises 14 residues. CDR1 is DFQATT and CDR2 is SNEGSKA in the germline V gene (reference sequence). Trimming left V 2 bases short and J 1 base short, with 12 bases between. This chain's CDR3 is CSARPGEESYEQYF. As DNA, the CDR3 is TGCAGTGCTAGACCGGGGGAGGAATCCTACGAGCAGTACTTC.

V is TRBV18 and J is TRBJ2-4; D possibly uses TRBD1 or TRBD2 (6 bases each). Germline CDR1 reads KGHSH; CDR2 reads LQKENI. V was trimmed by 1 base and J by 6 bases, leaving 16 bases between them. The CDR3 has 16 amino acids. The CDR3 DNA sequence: TGTGCCAGCTCACCACAGGGGGGATTTATCGGAAACATTCAGTACTTC. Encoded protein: CASSPQGGFIGNIQYF.

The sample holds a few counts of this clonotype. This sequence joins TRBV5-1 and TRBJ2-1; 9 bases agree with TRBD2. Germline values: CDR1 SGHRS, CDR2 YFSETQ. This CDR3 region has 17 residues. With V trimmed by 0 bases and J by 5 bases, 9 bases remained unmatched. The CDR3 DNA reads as TGCGCCAGCAGCTTGGAGTCTAGCGGGATAGGGCACAATGAGCAGTTCTTC. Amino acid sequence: CASSLESSGIGHNEQFF.

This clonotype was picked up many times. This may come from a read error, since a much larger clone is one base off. For the CDR3, the DNA is TGCGCCAGCAGCCTGAGGGGTCCTAGTTCCGGGGCCAAAGTCCTGACTTTC. Translating gives CASSLRGPSSGAKVLTF. The rearrangement uses TRBV5-1 and TRBJ2-6; D may correspond to TRBD1 or TRBD2 (5 bases each). The CDR3 consists of 17 residues. Germline assignment: CDR1 SGHRS and CDR2 YFSETQ.

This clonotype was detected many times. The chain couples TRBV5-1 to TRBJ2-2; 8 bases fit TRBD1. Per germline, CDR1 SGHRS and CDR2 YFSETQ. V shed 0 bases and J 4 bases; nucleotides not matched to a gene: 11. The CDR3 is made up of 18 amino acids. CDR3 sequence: CASSLDPVRTGSTGELFF. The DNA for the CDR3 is TGCGCCAGCAGCTTGGACCCGGTCCGGACAGGGTCCACCGGGGAGCTGTTTTTT. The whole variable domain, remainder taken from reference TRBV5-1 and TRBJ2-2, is KAGVTQTPRYLIKTRGQQVTLSCSPISGHRSVSWYQQTPGQGLQFLFEYFSETQRNKGNFPGRFSGRQFSNSRSEMNVSTLELGDSALYLCASSLDPVRTGSTGELFFGEGSRLTVL.

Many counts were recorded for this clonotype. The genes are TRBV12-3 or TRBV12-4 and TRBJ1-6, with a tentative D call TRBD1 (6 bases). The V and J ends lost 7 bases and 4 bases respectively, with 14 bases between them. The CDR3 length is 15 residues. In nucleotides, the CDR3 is TGTGCCAGCACCCACCCTGACAGGTATAATTCACCCCTCCACTTT. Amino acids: CASTHPDRYNSPLHF.